The T cell receptor beta chain described here comes from a study of molecular identifiers for immune sequencing clone quantification. Generation of bulk TCR libraries relied on previously described methods and listed TCR primers. Each CDR3 protein is one row after TCRdb ran MiXCR on the PCR reads. This sample carries about 320,000 distinct CDR3 sequences, 24% of them seen once, and the ten largest clones take around 0.76%. There are a few counts of this clonotype. The CDR3 has 16 amino acids. V shed 4 bases and J 4 bases; nucleotides not matched to a gene: 7. Germline CDR1 is MDHEN and CDR2 is SYDVKM.

Sequenced material: naive CD8+ T cells from blood, with Jurkat cell RNA spiked in. Sample subset: FACS-sorted CD8+CD4-CCR7+CD45RA+ naive T cells. The chain combines TRBV28 with TRBJ2-5; TRBD2 matches 12 bases. The sequence was obtained from a human donor in good health. Some libraries in this study had Jurkat cell RNA spiked in. The chain's CDR3 is CASSSRLAGDGETQYF. CDR3 sequence (DNA): TGTGCCAGCAGTTCCAGACTAGCGGGAGATGGAGAGACCCAGTACTTC.